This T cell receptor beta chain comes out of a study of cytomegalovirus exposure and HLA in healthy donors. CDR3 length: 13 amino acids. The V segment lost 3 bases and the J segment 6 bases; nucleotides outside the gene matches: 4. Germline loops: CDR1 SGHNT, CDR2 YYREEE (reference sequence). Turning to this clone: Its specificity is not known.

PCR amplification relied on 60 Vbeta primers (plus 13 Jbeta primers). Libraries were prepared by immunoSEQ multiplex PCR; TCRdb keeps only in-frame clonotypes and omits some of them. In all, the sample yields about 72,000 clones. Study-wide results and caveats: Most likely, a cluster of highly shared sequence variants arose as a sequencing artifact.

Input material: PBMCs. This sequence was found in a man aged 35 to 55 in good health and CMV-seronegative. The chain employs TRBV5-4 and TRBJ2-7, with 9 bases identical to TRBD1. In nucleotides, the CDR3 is TGTGCCAGCAGCTACCGACAGGGGGGCGAGCAGTACTTC. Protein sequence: CASSYRQGGEQYF.